This T cell receptor beta chain is drawn from a study of cytomegalovirus exposure and HLA in healthy donors. Study in general: Clustering assigned about four fifths of the 350 to 400 genotyped donors to the Caucasian-associated ancestry cluster. Overall study results and limits: Reported findings show TCR beta sequences accurately forecast HLA-A and HLA-B alleles in most subjects.

V was pared by 0 bases and J by 9 bases, with 10 bases between. CDR3 size: 13 residues. Germline V gene sequence: CDR1 SGHRS, CDR2 YFSETQ. The PCR used 60 Vbeta and 13 Jbeta primers. This table comes from immunoSEQ multiplex PCR, and its TCRdb copy is limited to in-frame clones, with some not included. The sample holds roughly 130,000 clones, over 60% seen once. A note on this clone: Its antigen remains unidentified.

The V call is TRBV5-1, the J call TRBJ2-1; D remains unclear. This TCR derives from a woman between 35 and 50 years old in good health and CMV-seropositive. Specimen: PBMCs. CDR3 nucleotides: TGCGCCAGCAGCTTGGACAACGCGGCTGAGCAGTTCTTC. Residues: CASSLDNAAEQFF.